The T cell receptor (beta chain) under discussion was sequenced for a study of CD8+ T cells in alopecia areata. Study as a whole: The study gave treated patients oral tofacitinib at 5 to 10 mg twice daily.

Following extraction, RNA underwent reverse transcription to cDNA, which served as the sequencing template. Here immunoSEQ multiplex PCR was the method, and the copy in TCRdb shows in-frame clones only, minus some. The table lists about 160,000 clones, about 90% of them singletons. Unmatched junction bases numbered 9, after V lost 7 bases and J lost 5 bases. The CDR3 has 13 amino acids. Germline CDR1 SQVTM, CDR2 ANQGSEA. The chain employs TRBV29-1 and TRBJ2-7, with 9 bases lining up with TRBD1. Sequencing was performed on CD8+ T cells sorted from blood, taken at week 0. The sequence was collected from a human donor with alopecia areata. CDR3 coding DNA: TGCAGCGCGACGGGACAGGGAGGTAACGAGCAGTACTTC. It translates to CSATGQGGNEQYF.